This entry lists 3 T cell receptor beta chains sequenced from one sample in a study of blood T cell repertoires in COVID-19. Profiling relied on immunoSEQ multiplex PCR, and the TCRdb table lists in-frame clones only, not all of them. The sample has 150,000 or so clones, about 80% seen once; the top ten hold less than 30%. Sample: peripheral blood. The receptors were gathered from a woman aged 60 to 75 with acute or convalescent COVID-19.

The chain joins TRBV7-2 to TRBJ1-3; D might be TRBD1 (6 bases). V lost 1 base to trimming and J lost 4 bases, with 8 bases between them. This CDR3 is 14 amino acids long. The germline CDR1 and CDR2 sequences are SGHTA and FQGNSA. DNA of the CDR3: TGTGCCAGCAGCTTAGGGGGGCCCGGAAACACCATATATTTT. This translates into CASSLGGPGNTIYF.

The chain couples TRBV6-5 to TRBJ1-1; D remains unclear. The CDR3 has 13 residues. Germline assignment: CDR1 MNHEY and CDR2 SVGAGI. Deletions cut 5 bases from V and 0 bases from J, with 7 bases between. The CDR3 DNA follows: TGTGCCAGCAGTCGACTCATGAACACTGAAGCTTTCTTT. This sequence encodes CASSRLMNTEAFF.

CDR3 sequence reads: CASSLRVLNTGELFF. The CDR3 region has the DNA TGTGCCAGCAGCTTGCGGGTCTTGAACACCGGGGAGCTGTTTTTT. The V gene is TRBV7-2, the J gene TRBJ2-2; possible D gene TRBD2, 5 bases. Germline-derived CDR1 and CDR2 are SGHTA and FQGNSA. Trimming took 3 bases from V and 1 from J, leaving 9 bases between them. This CDR3 is built from 15 residues.